The sequence of this TCR beta chain was determined in a study of T-cell memory formation after mild COVID-19. Germline trimming cut 7 bases from V and 3 bases from J; bases unmatched to any gene: 4. The V gene's germline CDR1 is MNHEY and CDR2 SMNVEV (reference sequence). The CDR3 sequence is 14 residues long. Of note for this clonotype: Its specificity is not known.

TCR alpha and TCR beta cDNA libraries carrying sample barcodes and UMIs were produced by 5'RACE using constant-segment primers. TCRdb reprocessed the 5' RACE reads with MiXCR, giving one entry per CDR3 protein. The sample holds 70,000 to 100,000 distinct CDR3 sequences, more than 10% seen once. Study-wide findings and caveats: Chiefly within CM and EM were the contracting CD4+ clones; CD8+ ones were within EMRA. Contracting clones from day 15 to 85 had balanced CD4/CD8; later expanders favoured CD4+.

The sequence derives from an adult woman who had mild COVID-19 (a few samples of this study predate the infection). Cell type and time point are not known. Source material: PBMCs or a T cell subset sorted from them (not recorded which). The J gene is TRBJ1-1, the V gene TRBV27, with TRBD1 matching 11 bases. DNA for the CDR3: TGTGCCAGCAAACGGGGACAGGGGGACACTGAAGCTTTCTTT. The encoded protein is CASKRGQGDTEAFF.